The 8 T cell receptor beta chains reported below all come from one sample, sequenced in a study of T cell clones after liver transplantation. Measured with immunoSEQ multiplex PCR; TCRdb has only the in-frame clones, and not every one. The table lists under 55,000 clones, around 84% of them singletons. The starting material was CD4+ T cells from blood, obtained 24 months after liver transplant. The source of these receptors is a human patient who received a liver transplant. Some T cells here may be from the graft donor.

This chain links TRBV18 with TRBJ1-1, with D hard to call. V shed 0 bases and J shed 1 base, with 9 bases lying between them. This CDR3 is 15 amino acids long. Looked up from germline, CDR1 is KGHSH and CDR2 is LQKENI. In DNA form, the CDR3 reads TGTGCCAGCTCACCACCTGGGAGGGAGAACACTGAAGCTTTCTTT. Amino acid sequence: CASSPPGRENTEAFF.

The chain employs TRBV29-1 and TRBJ1-2; TRBD1 is a possible D gene (5 bases). The V end was cut by 2 bases, the J end by 2 bases, with 12 bases between. The CDR3 consists of 14 residues. In germline, CDR1 is SQVTM, CDR2 ANQGSEA. The CDR3 nucleotides are TGCAGCGTTGAACGAGGGCAGGGAAACTATGGCTACACCTTC. Protein sequence: CSVERGQGNYGYTF.

The V and J genes are TRBV7-2 and TRBJ1-5; no reliable D call. Germline CDR1 SGHTA, CDR2 FQGNSA. Trimming took 3 bases from V and 6 from J, leaving 15 bases between them. There are 15 residues in the CDR3. CDR3: CASSFTVVGGQPQHF. The CDR3 DNA follows: TGTGCCAGCAGCTTCACAGTTGTTGGAGGTCAGCCCCAGCATTTT.

The chain couples TRBV5-6 to TRBJ2-5; D gene unclear. From germline, CDR1 is SGHDT and CDR2 YYEEEE. The CDR3 totals 15 residues. Trimming took off 0 bases at V and 9 bases at J, with 18 bases between the two ends. The CDR3 bases are TGTGCCAGCAGCTTGGCAAGGCTTTCGTCTTCCCCCCAGTACTTC. The encoded protein is CASSLARLSSSPQYF.

The gene calls are TRBV6-1 and TRBJ2-7; possibly TRBD2 for D (5 bases). Germline-derived CDR1 and CDR2 are MNHNS and SASEGT. V lost 6 bases and J lost 5, with 14 bases in between. The CDR3 is made up of 13 amino acids. The CDR3 spells CASRWAGKDEQYF. The DNA for the CDR3 is TGTGCCAGCAGATGGGCGGGTAAAGACGAGCAGTACTTC.

Only one count was recorded for this clone. The CDR3 region has the DNA TGTGCCAGCGGTCCAGGCCTGACAGGGCCCTCCTACGAGCAGTACTTC. This codes for CASGPGLTGPSYEQYF. The chain couples TRBV11-2 to TRBJ2-7, with TRBD1 matching 7 bases. The CDR3 has 16 residues. J was trimmed by 0 bases and V by 8 bases; bases with no gene match: 13. Germline values: CDR1 SGHAT, CDR2 FQNNGV.

A few counts support this clone. This rearrangement joins TRBV6-5 to TRBJ1-5, with D unclear. Germline V gene sequence: CDR1 MNHEY, CDR2 SVGAGI. V lost 7 bases to trimming and J lost 5 bases, with 18 bases between them. This CDR3 is built from 15 residues. The CDR3 DNA sequence: TGTGCCAGCACCCCACGGCATGACGGGGATCAGCCCCAGCATTTT. It specifies CASTPRHDGDQPQHF.

CDR3 sequence: CASSQIVDSGNTIYF. CDR3 coding DNA: TGCGCCAGCAGCCAAATCGTTGACTCTGGAAACACCATATATTTT. This rearrangement joins TRBV4-1 to TRBJ1-3; unclear D gene. V lost 2 bases to trimming and J lost 0 bases, with 8 bases between them. Per germline, CDR1 MGHRA and CDR2 YSYEKL. The CDR3 is 15 residues long.